The 27 T cell receptor beta chains below all came from one sample that was sequenced in a study of T cells in Graves' hyperthyroidism and ophthalmopathy. TCR beta CDR3 regions were amplified from RNA transcripts. Primed by the HTBI set, a first-round RT-PCR was run on the TCR CDR3. One entry per CDR3 protein, called by TCRdb with MiXCR from the multiplex PCR reads. Altogether 300,000 or so distinct CDR3 sequences are present, over 15% being singletons, with the ten largest covering approximately 35%. The specimen sequenced was blood. All receptors come from a man younger than 40 with Graves' hyperthyroidism.

The rearrangement joins TRBV12-3 or TRBV12-4 to TRBJ2-5; 12 bases fit TRBD2. The CDR3 consists of 16 residues. V lost 2 bases, J lost 5 bases, and 6 bases stayed unmatched. The CDR3: CASSLRLAGGPETQYF. Here the CDR3 DNA reads TGTGCCAGCAGTTTAAGGCTAGCGGGAGGGCCCGAGACCCAGTACTTC.

This clonotype was counted ten times or more. This sequence joins TRBV7-2 and TRBJ2-7; D call uncertain. Germline CDR1 is SGHTA and CDR2 is FQGNSA. The V gene lost 0 bases and the J gene lost 6 bases, with 15 bases spanning the gap. This CDR3 comprises 15 residues. CDR3 DNA sequence: TGTGCCAGCAGCTTAGCAGTCCAAGAAGTCCCCGAGCAGTACTTC. This gives the protein CASSLAVQEVPEQYF.

This chain connects TRBV20-1 to TRBJ1-1, with a tentative D call TRBD1 (5 bases). Per germline, CDR1 DFQATT and CDR2 SNEGSKA (reference sequence). Deletions cut 6 bases from V and 0 bases from J, with 11 bases between. CDR3 size: 13 residues. In nucleotides, the CDR3 is TGCAGTGCCCCGACAGATGTGAACACTGAAGCTTTCTTT. This codes for CSAPTDVNTEAFF.

There are many counts of this clonotype. The rearrangement links TRBV5-6 to TRBJ2-1, with a tentative D call TRBD2 (5 bases). Germline CDR1 SGHDT, CDR2 YYEEEE. CDR3 length equals 17 residues. V lost 6 bases and J 2 bases, leaving 21 bases between the germline ends. CDR3 in DNA: TGTGCCAGCACCTCTTGGGTTTATGAGGGAGCCTACAATGAGCAGTTCTTC. As protein: CASTSWVYEGAYNEQFF.

This clonotype appeared many times. V and J are TRBV12-3 or TRBV12-4 and TRBJ2-5, with 12 bases matching TRBD2. The CDR3 has 13 amino acids. The J segment lost 4 bases and the V segment lost 11 bases, leaving 5 bases of the junction unmatched. This chain's CDR3 is CASGLAGLETQYF. CDR3 sequence (DNA): TGTGCCTCCGGACTAGCGGGACTAGAGACCCAGTACTTC.

This clonotype has just a few counts. This chain links TRBV20-1 with TRBJ1-1; D is perhaps TRBD1 (5 bases). This CDR3 has 13 amino acids. The germline CDR1 and CDR2 sequences are DFQATT and SNEGSKA (reference sequence). V lost 2 bases and J lost 8, with 15 bases in between. The CDR3 DNA sequence: TGCAGTGCTAGAACGGGGCTTGAATTCGAAGCTTTCTTT. Its translation is CSARTGLEFEAFF.

This clonotype was detected only a few times. The chain has TRBV10-3 and TRBJ1-1, with D hard to call. V dropped 4 bases and J dropped 1 base, with 10 bases sitting between them. CDR3 length: 14 residues. Germline CDR1 and CDR2: ENHRY and SYGVKD. CDR3 DNA sequence: TGTGCCATCAGTGGCGGGGTCGAGAACACTGAAGCTTTCTTT. This gives the protein CAISGGVENTEAFF.

This clonotype was observed at least ten times. This sequence joins TRBV3-1 and TRBJ2-1, with 13 bases that match TRBD2. The CDR3 spans 15 residues. The germline V gene encodes CDR1 LGHDT and CDR2 YNNKEL (reference sequence). Losses at the gene ends were 4 bases for V and 5 bases for J; bases not matched to a gene: 2. The CDR3 DNA reads as TGTGCCAGCAGCCTAGGGACTAGCGGGGACAATGAGCAGTTCTTC. Protein sequence: CASSLGTSGDNEQFF.

This clonotype was seen at least ten times. V usage is TRBV28 and J usage is TRBJ1-1; possible D gene TRBD1, 6 bases. Germline CDR1 reads MDHEN; CDR2 reads SYDVKM. The germline V and J ends were trimmed by 9 bases and 0 bases, with 11 bases remaining between them. The CDR3 length is 13 residues. CDR3 DNA: TGTGCCAGTAAGACAGGAATGAACACTGAAGCTTTCTTT. Translated, it gives CASKTGMNTEAFF.

In its sample, this clonotype was seen many times. This sequence joins TRBV6-2 or TRBV6-3 and TRBJ2-5, with 9 nucleotides matching TRBD2. CDR3 size: 18 residues. J gave up 2 bases and V 0 bases, and 10 bases lay outside the gene matches. Germline V gene lookup returns CDR1 MNHEY and CDR2 SVGEGT. This CDR3 reads CASSYSIRASGDQETQYF. CDR3 DNA sequence: TGTGCCAGCAGTTACTCGATTCGGGCTAGCGGGGATCAAGAGACCCAGTACTTC.

On this clonotype: A clone one base away is much larger, so this may be a read error. V usage is TRBV7-9 and J usage is TRBJ2-1, with 9 bases that match TRBD1. Germline loops: CDR1 SEHNR, CDR2 FQNEAQ (reference sequence). V lost 5 bases and J lost 10; bases outside the gene matches: 9. The CDR3 sequence is 14 residues long. CDR3 in amino acids: CASSPGTGHLEQFF. The CDR3 bases are TGTGCCAGCAGCCCCGGGACAGGGCATCTAGAGCAGTTCTTC.

The chain couples TRBV5-1 to TRBJ2-3; 11 bases align to TRBD1. The germline gives CDR1 SGHRS, CDR2 YFSETQ. The CDR3 sequence is 13 residues long. V trimming: 8 bases; J trimming: 4 bases; junction bases outside the gene matches: 3. CDR3 protein: CARPGQGADTQYF. The CDR3 DNA is TGCGCCAGACCGGGACAGGGGGCAGATACGCAGTATTTT. Filled out from reference TRBV5-1 and TRBJ2-3, the complete variable domain reads KAGVTQTPRYLIKTRGQQVTLSCSPISGHRSVSWYQQTPGQGLQFLFEYFSETQRNKGNFPGRFSGRQFSNSRSEMNVSTLELGDSALYLCARPGQGADTQYFGPGTRLTVL.

This clonotype appeared many times. CDR3 protein: CASSITSDGGDTQYF. CDR3 nucleotides: TGTGCCAGCAGTATCACTAGTGATGGGGGAGATACGCAGTATTTT. J is TRBJ2-3 and V is TRBV28; D is tentatively TRBD1 or TRBD2 (5 bases each). V lost 5 bases, J lost 5 bases, and 17 bases lay in between. The germline V gene has CDR1 MDHEN and CDR2 SYDVKM. The CDR3 is 15 amino acids.

The sample holds a few counts of this clonotype. Just one base apart from a much larger clone, this may be a read error. For the CDR3, the DNA is TGCAGTTCTGCAGGGTATAGCACAGGTACGCAGTATTTT. Protein sequence: CSSAGYSTGTQYF. This chain connects TRBV20-1 to TRBJ2-3; TRBD1 is a possible D gene (5 bases). The CDR3 covers 13 residues. Germline V gene lookup returns CDR1 DFQATT and CDR2 SNEGSKA (reference sequence).

At least ten counts were recorded for this clonotype. The chain employs TRBV28 and TRBJ2-5; D unclear. V gave up 1 base and J gave up 2 bases, with 14 bases separating them. CDR1 is MDHEN, CDR2 SYDVKM, per germline. The CDR3 extends over 16 amino acids. CDR3 in amino acids: CASSLFGVDLQETQYF. CDR3 sequence (DNA): TGTGCCAGCAGTTTATTTGGGGTGGACCTTCAAGAGACCCAGTACTTC. Full variable domain (rest looked up from reference TRBV28 and TRBJ2-5): DVKVTQSSRYLVKRTGEKVFLECVQDMDHENMFWYRQDPGLGLRLIYFSYDVKMKEKGDIPEGYSVSREKKERFSLILESASTNQTSMYLCASSLFGVDLQETQYFGPGTRLLVL.

J is TRBJ1-2 and V is TRBV9; D gene uncertain. The CDR3 totals 14 residues. V was clipped by 4 bases and J by 0 bases, with 10 bases between them. Germline values: CDR1 SGDLS, CDR2 YYNGEE. DNA for the CDR3: TGTGCCAGCAGCTCAAGCTTATCTAACTATGGCTACACCTTC. Translation: CASSSSLSNYGYTF.

This clonotype was counted only a few times. The chain uses TRBV4-1 and TRBJ2-7; D not resolved. CDR1 MGHRA and CDR2 YSYEKL come from the germline V gene. There are 15 residues in the CDR3. V lost 1 base, J lost 4 bases, and 14 bases lay in between. The CDR3 DNA reads TGCGCCAGCAGCCAAGTCCCCGGTGCTATATACGAGCAGTACTTC. Its protein product is CASSQVPGAIYEQYF.

This clonotype has a count of ten or more. The chain employs TRBV11-2 and TRBJ2-1; no clear D gene. The CDR3 has 13 amino acids. Germline V gene sequence: CDR1 SGHAT, CDR2 FQNNGV. V gave up 5 bases and J gave up 9 bases, with 14 bases separating them. The CDR3 protein is CASSPQVSGEQFF. CDR3 sequence (DNA): TGTGCCAGCAGCCCCCAAGTATCTGGTGAGCAGTTCTTC.

This clonotype was counted a few times. The J gene is TRBJ1-5, the V gene TRBV28, with D uncertain. Germline V CDR1 and CDR2: MDHEN, SYDVKM. Trimming removed 7 bases at V and 3 bases at J, with 7 bases between. The CDR3 runs 12 residues. CDR3: CASTGPNQPQHF. The DNA for the CDR3 is TGTGCCAGCACTGGGCCCAATCAGCCCCAGCATTTT.

This clonotype has a count of ten or more. The V and J genes are TRBV10-3 and TRBJ1-5; D is uncertain. Germline V gives CDR1 ENHRY, CDR2 SYGVKD. This CDR3 is built from 15 residues. V lost 2 bases and J lost 2, with 10 bases in between. CDR3 region: CAISEVGPGNQPQHF. CDR3 nucleotides: TGTGCCATCAGTGAGGTCGGGCCTGGCAATCAGCCCCAGCATTTT.

This clonotype was detected many times. The chain links TRBV7-3 to TRBJ1-5; 11 nucleotides match TRBD1. The germline CDR1 and CDR2 sequences are SGHTA and FQGTGA. This CDR3 has 16 residues. V lost 2 bases to trimming and J lost 5 bases; unmatched junction nucleotides: 5. This CDR3 reads CASSLPGQGVDQPQHF. The CDR3 DNA sequence: TGTGCCAGCAGCTTACCGGGACAGGGGGTGGATCAGCCCCAGCATTTT.

The table lists this clonotype with many counts. This rearrangement joins TRBV7-2 to TRBJ2-7, with a weak D call TRBD1 (5 bases). The CDR3 totals 15 residues. CDR1 is SGHTA, CDR2 FQGNSA, per germline. V was pared by 5 bases and J by 2 bases, with 16 bases between. The CDR3 loop reads CASSIGARSAYEQYF. The CDR3 DNA sequence: TGTGCCAGCAGCATTGGGGCTAGGTCCGCCTACGAGCAGTACTTC.

This clonotype came up many times. The rearrangement joins TRBV27 to TRBJ1-1, with D possibly being TRBD1 (5 bases). The CDR3 has 16 amino acids. Germline V gene lookup returns CDR1 MNHEY and CDR2 SMNVEV (reference sequence). V lost 5 bases, J lost 5 bases, and 21 bases lay in between. The CDR3 region has the DNA TGTGCCAGCAGTCACCAGGGTTCTCGGGGGGTGACTGAAGCTTTCTTT. Translated, it gives CASSHQGSRGVTEAFF.

Ten or more counts support this clonotype. The chain joins TRBV5-1 to TRBJ1-1; tentative D call: TRBD1 (6 bases). The germline V gene has CDR1 SGHRS and CDR2 YFSETQ. V dropped 1 base and J dropped 4 bases, with 8 bases sitting between them. The CDR3 is 13 residues long. The CDR3 DNA sequence: TGCGCCAGCAGCTTGAAGGGGGGCACTGAAGCTTTCTTT. It yields the protein CASSLKGGTEAFF.

The CDR3 loop reads CASSLRASGSRYEQYF. The CDR3 coding sequence is TGTGCCAGCAGCCTCCGGGCTAGCGGGAGTAGGTACGAGCAGTACTTC. V usage is TRBV7-3 and J usage is TRBJ2-7; 10 bases match TRBD2. Unmatched junction bases numbered 11, after V lost 5 bases and J lost 4 bases. The CDR3 consists of 16 residues. CDR1 is SGHTA, CDR2 FQGTGA, per germline.

In its sample, this clonotype was seen many times. V usage is TRBV7-9 and J usage is TRBJ2-7; TRBD2 might be the D (6 bases). This CDR3 comprises 13 residues. V lost 5 bases and J lost 0, with 8 bases in between. CDR1 is SEHNR and CDR2 is FQNEAQ in the germline V gene (reference sequence). In DNA form, the CDR3 reads TGTGCCAGCAGCCCGGGACTCTCCTACGAGCAGTACTTC. It encodes CASSPGLSYEQYF.

This chain connects TRBV28 to TRBJ1-5, with D possibly matching TRBD1 (5 bases). Trimming removed 6 bases from V and 7 bases from J, with 22 bases in between. Germline CDR1 is MDHEN and CDR2 is SYDVKM. The CDR3 is made up of 16 amino acids. The CDR3 loop is CASSLVGTTNNQPQHF. The CDR3 DNA is TGTGCCAGCAGCCTGGTTGGGACGACGAATAACCAGCCCCAGCATTTT.